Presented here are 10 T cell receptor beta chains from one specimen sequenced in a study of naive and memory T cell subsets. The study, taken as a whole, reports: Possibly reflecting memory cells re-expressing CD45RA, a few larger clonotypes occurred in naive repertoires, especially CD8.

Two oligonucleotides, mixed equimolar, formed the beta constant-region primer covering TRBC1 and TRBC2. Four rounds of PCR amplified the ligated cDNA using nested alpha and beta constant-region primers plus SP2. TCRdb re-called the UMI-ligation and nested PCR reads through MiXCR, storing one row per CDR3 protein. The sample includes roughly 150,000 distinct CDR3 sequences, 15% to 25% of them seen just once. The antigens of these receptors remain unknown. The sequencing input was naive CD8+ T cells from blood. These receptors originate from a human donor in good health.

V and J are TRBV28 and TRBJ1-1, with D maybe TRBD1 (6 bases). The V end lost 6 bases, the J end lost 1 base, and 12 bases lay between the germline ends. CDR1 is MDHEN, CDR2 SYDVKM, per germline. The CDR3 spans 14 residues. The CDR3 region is CASSRQDWNTEAFF. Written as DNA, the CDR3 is TGTGCCAGCAGCCGACAGGATTGGAACACTGAAGCTTTCTTT.

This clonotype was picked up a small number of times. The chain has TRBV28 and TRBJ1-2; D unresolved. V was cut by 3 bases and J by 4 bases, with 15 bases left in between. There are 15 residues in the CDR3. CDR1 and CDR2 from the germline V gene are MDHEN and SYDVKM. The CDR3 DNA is TGTGCCAGCAGTTTCCGGGCAGGCGAGTCCTATGGCTACACCTTC. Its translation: CASSFRAGESYGYTF.

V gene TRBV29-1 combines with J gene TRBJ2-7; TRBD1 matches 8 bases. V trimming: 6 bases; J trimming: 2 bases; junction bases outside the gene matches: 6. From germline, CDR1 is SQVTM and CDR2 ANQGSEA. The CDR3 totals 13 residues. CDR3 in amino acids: CSVARDRTYEQYF. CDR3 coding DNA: TGCAGCGTCGCCCGGGACAGGACCTACGAGCAGTACTTC.

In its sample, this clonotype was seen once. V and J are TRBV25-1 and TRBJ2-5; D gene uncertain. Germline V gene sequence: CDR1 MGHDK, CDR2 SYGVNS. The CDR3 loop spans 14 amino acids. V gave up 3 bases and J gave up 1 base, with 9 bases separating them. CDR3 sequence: CASSELVAQETQYF. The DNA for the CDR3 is TGTGCCAGCAGTGAGTTGGTAGCCCAAGAGACCCAGTACTTC.

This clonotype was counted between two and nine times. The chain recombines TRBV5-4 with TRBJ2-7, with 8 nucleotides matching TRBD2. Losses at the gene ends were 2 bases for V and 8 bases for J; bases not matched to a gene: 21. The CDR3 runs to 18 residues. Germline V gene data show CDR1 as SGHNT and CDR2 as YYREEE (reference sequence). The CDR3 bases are TGTGCCAGCAGCTTAGACATTCAGCGGGAGTTCGCCGATCGGAAGCAGTACTTC. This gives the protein CASSLDIQREFADRKQYF.

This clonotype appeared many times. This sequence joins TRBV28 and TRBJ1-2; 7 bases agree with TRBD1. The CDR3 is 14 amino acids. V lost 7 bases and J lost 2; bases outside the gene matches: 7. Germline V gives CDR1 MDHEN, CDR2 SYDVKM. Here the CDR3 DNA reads TGTGCCAGCAACACCGGGACAGTAAACTATGGCTACACCTTC. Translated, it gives CASNTGTVNYGYTF.

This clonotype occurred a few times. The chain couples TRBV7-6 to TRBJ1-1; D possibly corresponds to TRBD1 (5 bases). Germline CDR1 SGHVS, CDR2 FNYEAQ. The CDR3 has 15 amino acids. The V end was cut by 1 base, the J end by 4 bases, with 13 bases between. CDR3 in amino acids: CASSLETALSTEAFF. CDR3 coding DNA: TGTGCCAGCAGCTTAGAGACAGCGCTTAGCACTGAAGCTTTCTTT.

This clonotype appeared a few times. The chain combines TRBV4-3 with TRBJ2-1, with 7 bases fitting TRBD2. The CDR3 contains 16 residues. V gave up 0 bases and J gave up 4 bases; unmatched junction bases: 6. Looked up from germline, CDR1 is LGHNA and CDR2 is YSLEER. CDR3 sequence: CASSQDGGRGYNEQFF. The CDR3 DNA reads TGCGCCAGCAGCCAAGACGGCGGGAGAGGATACAATGAGCAGTTCTTC.

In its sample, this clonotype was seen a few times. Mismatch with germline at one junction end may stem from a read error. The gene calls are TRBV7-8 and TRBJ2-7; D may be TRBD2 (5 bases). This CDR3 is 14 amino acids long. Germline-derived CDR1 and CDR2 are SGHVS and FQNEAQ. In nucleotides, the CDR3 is TGTGCCAGCAGCTTATCTCCTAGCTCCGACGAGCAGTACTTC. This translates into CASSLSPSSDEQYF.

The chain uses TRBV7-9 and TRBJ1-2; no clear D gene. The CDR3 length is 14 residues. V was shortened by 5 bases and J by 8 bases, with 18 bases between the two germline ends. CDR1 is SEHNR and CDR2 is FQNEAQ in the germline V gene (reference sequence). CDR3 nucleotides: TGTGCCAGCAGCCCGGACCACCCGGATTGGGGCTACACCTTC. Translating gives CASSPDHPDWGYTF.